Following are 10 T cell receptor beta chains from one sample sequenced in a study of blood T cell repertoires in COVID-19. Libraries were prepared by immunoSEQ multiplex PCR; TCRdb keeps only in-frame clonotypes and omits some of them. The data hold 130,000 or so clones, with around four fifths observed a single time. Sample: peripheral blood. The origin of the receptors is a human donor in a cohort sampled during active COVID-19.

The CDR3 bases are TGTGCCAGCAGCCCCCAGGAAGGGGGCGCGGGTGGCTACACCTTC. It specifies CASSPQEGGAGGYTF. J is TRBJ1-2 and V is TRBV9; TRBD1 matches 7 bases. The V gene's germline CDR1 is SGDLS and CDR2 YYNGEE. Trimming cost V 4 bases and J 7 bases; bases outside gene matches: 13. The CDR3 sequence is 15 residues long. The full variable domain, its missing parts supplied by reference TRBV9 and TRBJ1-2, is DSGVTQTPKHLITATGQRVTLRCSPRSGDLSVYWYQQSLDQGLQFLIQYYNGEERAKGNILERFSAQQFPDLHSELNLSSLELGDSALYFCASSPQEGGAGGYTFGSGTRLTVV.

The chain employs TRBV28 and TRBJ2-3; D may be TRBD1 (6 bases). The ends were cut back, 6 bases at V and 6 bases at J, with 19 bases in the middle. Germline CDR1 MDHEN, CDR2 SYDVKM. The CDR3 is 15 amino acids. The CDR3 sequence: CASRGSDRGGDTQYF. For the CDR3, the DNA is TGTGCCAGCAGGGGATCGGACCGAGGGGGTGATACGCAGTATTTT. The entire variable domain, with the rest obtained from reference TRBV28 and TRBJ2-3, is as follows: DVKVTQSSRYLVKRTGEKVFLECVQDMDHENMFWYRQDPGLGLRLIYFSYDVKMKEKGDIPEGYSVSREKKERFSLILESASTNQTSMYLCASRGSDRGGDTQYFGPGTRLTVL.

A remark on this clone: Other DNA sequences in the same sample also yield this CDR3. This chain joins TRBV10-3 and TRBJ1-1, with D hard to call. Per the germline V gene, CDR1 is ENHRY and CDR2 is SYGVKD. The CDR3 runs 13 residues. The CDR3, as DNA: TGTGCTGGCTCTCGACATAAGAACACTGAAGCTTTCTTT. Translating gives CAGSRHKNTEAFF.

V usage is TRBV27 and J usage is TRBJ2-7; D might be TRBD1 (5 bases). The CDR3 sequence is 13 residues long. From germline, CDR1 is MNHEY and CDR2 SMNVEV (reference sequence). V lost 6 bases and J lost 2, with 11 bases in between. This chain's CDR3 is CASSRQGPYEQYF. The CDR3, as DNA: TGTGCCAGCAGCCGGCAGGGTCCCTACGAGCAGTACTTC.

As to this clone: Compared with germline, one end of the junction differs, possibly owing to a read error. The CDR3 DNA is TGCGCCAGCAGCTTGCGGGAATTGAACACTGAATCTTTCTTT. As protein: CASSLRELNTESFF. This chain links TRBV5-1 with TRBJ1-1; no reliable D call. This CDR3 comprises 14 residues. Germline CDR1 SGHRS, CDR2 YFSETQ.

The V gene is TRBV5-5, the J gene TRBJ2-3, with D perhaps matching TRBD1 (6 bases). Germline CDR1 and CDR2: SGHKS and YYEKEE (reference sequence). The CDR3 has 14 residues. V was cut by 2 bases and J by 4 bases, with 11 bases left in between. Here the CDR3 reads CASSFLEGADTQYF. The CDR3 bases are TGTGCCAGCAGCTTTCTCGAGGGGGCAGATACGCAGTATTTT.

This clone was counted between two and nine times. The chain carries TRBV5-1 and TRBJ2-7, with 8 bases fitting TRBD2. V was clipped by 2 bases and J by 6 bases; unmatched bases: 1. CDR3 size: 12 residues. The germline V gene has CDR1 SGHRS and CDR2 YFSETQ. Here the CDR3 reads CASSFTSGEQYF. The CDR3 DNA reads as TGCGCCAGCAGCTTCACTAGCGGCGAGCAGTACTTC.

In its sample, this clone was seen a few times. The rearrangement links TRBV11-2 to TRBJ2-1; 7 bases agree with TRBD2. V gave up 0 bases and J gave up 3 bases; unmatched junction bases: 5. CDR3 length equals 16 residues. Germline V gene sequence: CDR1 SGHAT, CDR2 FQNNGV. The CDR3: CASSLEPGGYYNEQFF. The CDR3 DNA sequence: TGTGCCAGCAGCTTAGAACCGGGAGGATACTACAATGAGCAGTTCTTC.

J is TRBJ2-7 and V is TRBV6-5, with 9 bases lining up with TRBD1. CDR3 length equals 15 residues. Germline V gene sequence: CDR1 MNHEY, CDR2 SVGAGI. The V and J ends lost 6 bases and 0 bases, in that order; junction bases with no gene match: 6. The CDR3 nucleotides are TGTGCCAGCAGGATGGGACAGGGAATCTCCTACGAGCAGTACTTC. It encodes CASRMGQGISYEQYF.

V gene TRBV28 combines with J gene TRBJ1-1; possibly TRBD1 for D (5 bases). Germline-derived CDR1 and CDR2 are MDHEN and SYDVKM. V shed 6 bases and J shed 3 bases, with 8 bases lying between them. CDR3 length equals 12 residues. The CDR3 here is CASRAGYTEAFF. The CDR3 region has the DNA TGTGCCAGCAGGGCAGGGTACACTGAAGCTTTCTTT.